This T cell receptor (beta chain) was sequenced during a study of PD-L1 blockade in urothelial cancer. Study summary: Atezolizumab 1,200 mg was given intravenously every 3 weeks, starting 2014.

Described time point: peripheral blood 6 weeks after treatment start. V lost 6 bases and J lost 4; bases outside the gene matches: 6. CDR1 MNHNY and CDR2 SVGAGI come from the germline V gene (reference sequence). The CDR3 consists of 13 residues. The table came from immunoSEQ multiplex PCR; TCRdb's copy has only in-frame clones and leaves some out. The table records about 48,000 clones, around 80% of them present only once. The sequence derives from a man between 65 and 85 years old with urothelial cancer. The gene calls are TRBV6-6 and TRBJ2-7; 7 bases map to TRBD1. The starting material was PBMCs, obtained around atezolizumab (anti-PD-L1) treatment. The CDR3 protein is CASRSRDSYEQYF. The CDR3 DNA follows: TGTGCCAGCAGGTCCCGGGACAGTTACGAGCAGTACTTC.